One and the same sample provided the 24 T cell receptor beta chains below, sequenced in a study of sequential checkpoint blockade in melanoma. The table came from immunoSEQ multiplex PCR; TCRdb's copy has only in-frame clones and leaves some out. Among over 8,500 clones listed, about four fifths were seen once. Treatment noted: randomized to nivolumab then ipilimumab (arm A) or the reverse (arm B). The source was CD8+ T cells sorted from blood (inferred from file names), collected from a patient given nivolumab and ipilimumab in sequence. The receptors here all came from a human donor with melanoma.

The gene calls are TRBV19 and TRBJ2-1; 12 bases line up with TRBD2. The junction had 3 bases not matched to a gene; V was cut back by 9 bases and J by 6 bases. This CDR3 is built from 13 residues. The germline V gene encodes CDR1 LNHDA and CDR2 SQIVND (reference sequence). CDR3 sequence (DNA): TGTGCCAGCGGACTAGCGGGACTCAATGAGCAGTTCTTC. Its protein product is CASGLAGLNEQFF.

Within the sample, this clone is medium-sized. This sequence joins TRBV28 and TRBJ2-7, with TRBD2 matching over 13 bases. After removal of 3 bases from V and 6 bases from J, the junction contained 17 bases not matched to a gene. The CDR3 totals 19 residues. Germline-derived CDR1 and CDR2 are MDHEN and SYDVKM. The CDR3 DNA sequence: TGTGCCAGCAGTTTCCCGGGACAGGGGGGGACTAGCGGGAAGCTCGAGCAGTACTTC. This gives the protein CASSFPGQGGTSGKLEQYF.

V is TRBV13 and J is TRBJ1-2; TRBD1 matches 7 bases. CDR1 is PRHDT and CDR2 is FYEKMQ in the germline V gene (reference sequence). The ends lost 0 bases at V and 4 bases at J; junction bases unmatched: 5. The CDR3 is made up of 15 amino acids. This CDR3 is CASSLGGQDFYGYTF. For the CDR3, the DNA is TGTGCCAGCAGCTTAGGCGGACAGGATTTCTATGGCTACACCTTC.

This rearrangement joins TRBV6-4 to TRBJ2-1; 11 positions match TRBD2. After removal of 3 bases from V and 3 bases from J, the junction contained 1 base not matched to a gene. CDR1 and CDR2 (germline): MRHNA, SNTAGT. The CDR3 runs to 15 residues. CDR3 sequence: CASSETSGDYNEQFF. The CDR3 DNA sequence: TGTGCCAGCAGTGAGACTAGCGGGGACTACAATGAGCAGTTCTTC.

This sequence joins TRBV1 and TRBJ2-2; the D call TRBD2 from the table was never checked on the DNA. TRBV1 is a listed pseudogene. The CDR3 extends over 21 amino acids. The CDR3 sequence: CTSSHFPPGLAGGRDTGELFF. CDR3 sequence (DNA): TGCACCAGCAGCCATTTTCCTCCGGGACTAGCGGGGGGCCGTGACACCGGGGAGCTGTTTTTT.

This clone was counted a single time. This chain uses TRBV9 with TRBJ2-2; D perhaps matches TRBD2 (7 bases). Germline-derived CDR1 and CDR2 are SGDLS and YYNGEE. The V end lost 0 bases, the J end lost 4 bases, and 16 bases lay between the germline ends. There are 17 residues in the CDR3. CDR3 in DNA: TGTGCCAGCAGCGTAGAACAAGGGGGGGGTCTCACCGGGGAGCTGTTTTTT. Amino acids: CASSVEQGGGLTGELFF.

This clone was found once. As DNA, the CDR3 is TGTGCCAGCAGCCTCGAGGCGGCCGCTATCTATGGCTACACCTTC. Translation gives CASSLEAAAIYGYTF. The chain joins TRBV9 to TRBJ1-2, with D unresolved. V was trimmed by 4 bases and J by 4 bases, leaving 17 bases between them. Germline CDR1 is SGDLS and CDR2 is YYNGEE. CDR3 size: 15 residues. Combining the CDR3 with reference TRBV9 and TRBJ1-2 gives the whole variable domain DSGVTQTPKHLITATGQRVTLRCSPRSGDLSVYWYQQSLDQGLQFLIQYYNGEERAKGNILERFSAQQFPDLHSELNLSSLELGDSALYFCASSLEAAAIYGYTFGSGTRLTVV.

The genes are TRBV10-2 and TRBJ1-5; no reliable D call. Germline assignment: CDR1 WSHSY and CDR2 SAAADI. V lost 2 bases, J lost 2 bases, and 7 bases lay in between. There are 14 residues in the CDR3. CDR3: CASSEGRRNQPQHF. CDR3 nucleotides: TGCGCCAGCAGTGAGGGGCGTCGCAATCAGCCCCAGCATTTT.

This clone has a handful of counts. The CDR3 DNA reads as TGTGCCAGCAGCTTAACTCTAGCGGGAGGAGGGAATGAGCAGTTCTTC. Translated: CASSLTLAGGGNEQFF. The chain couples TRBV11-2 to TRBJ2-1, with 11 bases identical to TRBD2. The CDR3 loop spans 16 amino acids. Germline CDR1 SGHAT, CDR2 FQNNGV. The V and J ends lost 2 bases and 7 bases, in that order; junction bases with no gene match: 7.

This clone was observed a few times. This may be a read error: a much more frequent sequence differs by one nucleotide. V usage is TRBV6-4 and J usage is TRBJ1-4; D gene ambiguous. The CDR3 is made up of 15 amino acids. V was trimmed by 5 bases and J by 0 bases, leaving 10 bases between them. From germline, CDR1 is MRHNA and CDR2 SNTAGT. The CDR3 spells CASSYEGATNEKLFF. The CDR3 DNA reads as TGTGCCAGCAGTTACGAGGGCGCAACTAATGAAAAACTGTTTTTT.

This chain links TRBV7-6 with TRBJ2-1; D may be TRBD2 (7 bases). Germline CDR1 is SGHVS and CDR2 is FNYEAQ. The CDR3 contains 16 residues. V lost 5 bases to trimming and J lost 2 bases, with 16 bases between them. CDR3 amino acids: CASSPLGGLTYNEQFF. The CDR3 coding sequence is TGTGCCAGCAGCCCATTGGGGGGGCTAACCTACAATGAGCAGTTCTTC.

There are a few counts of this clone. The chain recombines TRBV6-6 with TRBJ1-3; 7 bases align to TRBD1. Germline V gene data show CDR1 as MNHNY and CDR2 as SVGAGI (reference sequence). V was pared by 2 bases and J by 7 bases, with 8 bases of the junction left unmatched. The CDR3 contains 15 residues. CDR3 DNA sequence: TGTGCCAGCAGTTACCCGACAGGGTCCCTGAACACCATATATTTT. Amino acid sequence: CASSYPTGSLNTIYF.

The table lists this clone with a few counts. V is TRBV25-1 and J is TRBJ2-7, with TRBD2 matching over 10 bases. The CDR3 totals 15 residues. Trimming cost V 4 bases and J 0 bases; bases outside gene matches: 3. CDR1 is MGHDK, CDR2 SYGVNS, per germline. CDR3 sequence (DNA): TGTGCCAGCAGTGGCACTAGCGGGAACTCCTACGAGCAGTACTTC. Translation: CASSGTSGNSYEQYF.

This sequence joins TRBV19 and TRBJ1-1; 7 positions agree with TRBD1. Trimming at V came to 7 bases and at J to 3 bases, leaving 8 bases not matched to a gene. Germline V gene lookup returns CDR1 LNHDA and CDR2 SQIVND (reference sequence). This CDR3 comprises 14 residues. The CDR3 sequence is CASMNGQVYTEAFF. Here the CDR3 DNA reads TGTGCCAGTATGAACGGACAGGTTTACACTGAAGCTTTCTTT.

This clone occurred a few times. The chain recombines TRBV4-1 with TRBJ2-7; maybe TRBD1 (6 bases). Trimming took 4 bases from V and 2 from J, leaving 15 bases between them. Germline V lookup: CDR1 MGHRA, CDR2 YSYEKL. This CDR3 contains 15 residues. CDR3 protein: CASSPVSTGTYEQYF. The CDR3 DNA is TGCGCCAGCAGCCCCGTATCGACAGGCACCTACGAGCAGTACTTC.

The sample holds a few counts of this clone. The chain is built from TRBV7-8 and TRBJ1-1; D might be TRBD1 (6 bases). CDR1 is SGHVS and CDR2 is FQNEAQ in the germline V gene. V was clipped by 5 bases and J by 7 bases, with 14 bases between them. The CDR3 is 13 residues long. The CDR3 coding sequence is TGTGCCAGCAGCCCAACCCGGGACATTGAAGCTTTCTTT. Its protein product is CASSPTRDIEAFF.

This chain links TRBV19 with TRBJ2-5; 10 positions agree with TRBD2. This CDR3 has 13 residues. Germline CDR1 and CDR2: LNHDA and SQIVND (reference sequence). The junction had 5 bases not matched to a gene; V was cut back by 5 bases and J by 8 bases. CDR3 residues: CASSESGGGTQYF. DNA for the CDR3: TGTGCCAGTAGTGAGAGCGGGGGGGGAACCCAGTACTTC.

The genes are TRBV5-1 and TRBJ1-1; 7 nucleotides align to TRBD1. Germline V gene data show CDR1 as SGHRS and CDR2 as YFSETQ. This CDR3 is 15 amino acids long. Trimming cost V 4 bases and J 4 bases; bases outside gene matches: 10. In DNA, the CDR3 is TGCGCCAGCAGCACTGACAGGGTCAAGGCCACTGAAGCTTTCTTT. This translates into CASSTDRVKATEAFF.

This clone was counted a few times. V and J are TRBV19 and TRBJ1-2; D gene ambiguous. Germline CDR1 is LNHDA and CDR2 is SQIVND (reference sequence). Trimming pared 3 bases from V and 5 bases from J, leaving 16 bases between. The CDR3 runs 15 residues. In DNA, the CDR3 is TGTGCCAGTAGTATTGGGCAGCGGGTTCGATATGGCTACACCTTC. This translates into CASSIGQRVRYGYTF.

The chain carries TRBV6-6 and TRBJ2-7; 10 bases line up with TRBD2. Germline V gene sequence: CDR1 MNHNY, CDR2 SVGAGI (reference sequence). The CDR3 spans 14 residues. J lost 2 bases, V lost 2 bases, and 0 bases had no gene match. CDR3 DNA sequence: TGTGCCAGCAGTTACGGGACTAGCGCCTACGAGCAGTACTTC. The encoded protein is CASSYGTSAYEQYF.

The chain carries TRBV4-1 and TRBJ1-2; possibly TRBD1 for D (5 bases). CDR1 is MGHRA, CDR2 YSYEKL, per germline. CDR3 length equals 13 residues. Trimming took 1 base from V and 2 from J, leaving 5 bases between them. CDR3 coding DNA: TGCGCCAGCAGCCAAGCAGGGAACTATGGCTACACCTTC. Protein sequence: CASSQAGNYGYTF.

CDR3 region: CASSQERDRPYEQYF. CDR3 DNA: TGCGCCAGCAGCCAAGAAAGGGACAGGCCCTACGAGCAGTACTTC. The gene calls are TRBV4-1 and TRBJ2-7; 8 bases map to TRBD1. CDR3 size: 15 residues. The trim removed 0 bases at V and 2 bases at J, leaving 3 bases unmatched. CDR1 MGHRA and CDR2 YSYEKL come from the germline V gene.

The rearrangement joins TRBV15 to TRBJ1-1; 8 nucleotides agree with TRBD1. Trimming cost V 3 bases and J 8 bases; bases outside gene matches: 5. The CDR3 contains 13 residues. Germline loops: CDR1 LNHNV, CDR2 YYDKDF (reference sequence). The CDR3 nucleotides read TGTGCCACCAGCAGGCCGACAGGGGAGGAAGCTTTCTTT. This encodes CATSRPTGEEAFF.

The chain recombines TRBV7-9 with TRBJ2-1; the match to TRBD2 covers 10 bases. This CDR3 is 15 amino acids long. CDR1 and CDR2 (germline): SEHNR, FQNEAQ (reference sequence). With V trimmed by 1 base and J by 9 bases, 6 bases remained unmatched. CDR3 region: CASSLVLAGESEQFF. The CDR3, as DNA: TGTGCCAGCAGCTTAGTCCTAGCGGGAGAAAGTGAGCAGTTCTTC.